The table lists the clone carrying this TCR beta chain with a count of one. Trimming shortened V by 2 bases and J by 5 bases, and 19 bases separated the two germline ends. CDR1 is SGHTA, CDR2 FQGTGA, per germline. The CDR3 runs to 16 residues. The data originate from a study of blood T cell repertoires in COVID-19. About the research overall: Sites across the United States, Italy and Spain contributed samples from acute and convalescent COVID-19. PBMCs, B-cell-depleted T cells, or T cells provided the cDNA or gDNA that made up the material.

Under the authors' procedure: Reference gene primer amplification yielded estimated nucleated cell counts. Some clones are missing from TCRdb's copy, which holds only in-frame ones; the method was immunoSEQ multiplex PCR. V and J calls and clone size come straight from that table; D and trimming were deduced from the DNA. The sample lists about 200,000 clones, around 85% seen once, with 7.5% to 9% in the top ten. The material sequenced was peripheral blood. This rearrangement joins TRBV7-3 to TRBJ2-7, with D possibly matching TRBD2 (6 bases). This TCR derives from a woman of 80 years or more with acute or convalescent COVID-19. The CDR3 bases are TGTGCCAGCAGCTTATTTGGCGGGAACACTCCTAACGAGCAGTACTTC. This translates into CASSLFGGNTPNEQYF.